What follows are 32 T cell receptor beta chains derived from one specimen sequenced in a study of graft-versus-host responses after intestinal transplantation. Some clones are missing from TCRdb's copy, which holds only in-frame ones; the method was immunoSEQ multiplex PCR. The table lists approximately 7,000 clones, roughly 31% of them singletons, with 6% in the top ten. The plating included roughly 200,000 irradiated, violet-dye-labeled stimulator cells together with roughly 200,000 CFSE-labeled responder cells. Source: alloreactive CD8+ T cells from a mixed lymphocyte reaction culture, taken before transplantation. Subset given: CFSE-low proliferating T cells sorted from approximately 6-day pre-transplant mixed lymphocyte reaction (GvH or HvG direction). The receptors derive from a human patient who was an organ donor for intestinal transplantation.

The rearrangement uses TRBV5-1 and TRBJ1-1; 7 nucleotides align to TRBD1. CDR3 length equals 13 residues. The V gene end was trimmed by 5 bases and the J gene end by 4 bases; junction bases not matched to a gene: 5. Germline CDR1 reads SGHRS; CDR2 reads YFSETQ. CDR3 in amino acids: CASSEGASTEAFF. CDR3 bases: TGCGCCAGCAGTGAGGGGGCGAGCACTGAAGCTTTCTTT.

The chain combines TRBV4-2 with TRBJ2-1; the D is unclear. The CDR3 is made up of 13 amino acids. Per germline, CDR1 LGHNA and CDR2 YNFKEQ. The V end lost 4 bases, the J end lost 0 bases, and 4 bases lay between the germline ends. CDR3 amino acids: CASSPSSYNEQFF. The CDR3 DNA sequence: TGTGCCAGCAGCCCTAGCTCCTACAATGAGCAGTTCTTC.

This clone is medium-sized. The rearrangement links TRBV4-3 to TRBJ1-1; D unclear. Germline V gene lookup returns CDR1 LGHNA and CDR2 YSLEER. The CDR3 runs to 15 residues. V was cut by 4 bases and J by 0 bases, with 12 bases left in between. CDR3 nucleotides: TGCGCCAGCAGCCCTGGCAGGTACTTGAACACTGAAGCTTTCTTT. It yields the protein CASSPGRYLNTEAFF.

This clone qualifies as medium-sized. The chain recombines TRBV13 with TRBJ2-7, with D possibly called TRBD1 or TRBD2 (6 bases each). Germline assignment: CDR1 PRHDT and CDR2 FYEKMQ (reference sequence). The CDR3 consists of 16 residues. Deletions cut 1 base from V and 6 bases from J, with 19 bases between. CDR3 amino acids: CASSLEGGTPPGEQYF. CDR3 coding DNA: TGTGCCAGCAGCTTAGAGGGGGGCACACCTCCGGGCGAGCAGTACTTC. Combining the CDR3 with reference TRBV13 and TRBJ2-7 gives the whole variable domain AAGVIQSPRHLIKEKRETATLKCYPIPRHDTVYWYQQGPGQDPQFLISFYEKMQSDKGSIPDRFSAQQFSDYHSELNMSSLELGDSALYFCASSLEGGTPPGEQYFGPGTRLTVT.

This chain links TRBV7-6 with TRBJ2-7; D ambiguous. The CDR3 sequence is 14 residues long. CDR1 is SGHVS, CDR2 FNYEAQ, per germline. Trimming removed 4 bases from V and 4 bases from J, with 14 bases in between. The CDR3 DNA follows: TGTGCCAGCAGCTCCCCGACCCCGTTTTACGAGCAGTACTTC. As protein: CASSSPTPFYEQYF.

In its sample, this clone was seen a few times. J is TRBJ1-1 and V is TRBV7-6; possible D gene TRBD1, 5 bases. The germline CDR1 and CDR2 sequences are SGHVS and FNYEAQ. The V end was cut by 1 base, the J end by 1 base, with 16 bases between. CDR3 length equals 17 residues. The CDR3 region is CASSLVPTGTGNTEAFF. CDR3 bases: TGTGCCAGCAGCTTAGTGCCTACCGGGACGGGGAACACTGAAGCTTTCTTT.

This chain uses TRBV4-3 with TRBJ2-6; D ambiguous. This CDR3 spans 17 amino acids. The V end was cut by 0 bases, the J end by 0 bases, with 9 bases between. Looked up from germline, CDR1 is LGHNA and CDR2 is YSLEER. The CDR3 DNA is TGCGCCAGCAGCCAAGACCCCCGGTTCTCTGGGGCCAACGTCCTGACTTTC. Translating it yields CASSQDPRFSGANVLTF.

This clone ranks as large. This chain joins TRBV5-6 and TRBJ2-7; D gene ambiguous. Germline V gives CDR1 SGHDT, CDR2 YYEEEE. The CDR3 covers 13 residues. Trimming stripped 2 bases from V and 0 bases from J, with 6 bases between. CDR3 nucleotides: TGTGCCAGCAGCTTAGGCAGCTCCTACGAGCAGTACTTC. This codes for CASSLGSSYEQYF.

This clone was found once. The chain combines TRBV7-8 with TRBJ1-1, with D possibly TRBD1 on 5 matching bases. Trimming left V 1 base short and J 4 bases short, with 10 bases between. This CDR3 contains 14 residues. Per germline, CDR1 SGHVS and CDR2 FQNEAQ. CDR3 sequence (DNA): TGTGCCAGCAGCTTAGGGCCGGGGGGCACTGAAGCTTTCTTT. This translates into CASSLGPGGTEAFF. The entire variable domain, with the rest obtained from reference TRBV7-8 and TRBJ1-1, is as follows: GAGVSQSPRYKVAKRGQDVALRCDPISGHVSLFWYQQALGQGPEFLTYFQNEAQLDKSGLPSDRFFAERPEGSVSTLKIQRTQQEDSAVYLCASSLGPGGTEAFFGQGTRLTVV.

The sample holds a few counts of this clone. As DNA, the CDR3 is TGTGCCAGCAGTTGGACTAGCGGGGATCAAGAGACCCAGTACTTC. Amino acids: CASSWTSGDQETQYF. The chain recombines TRBV27 with TRBJ2-5; 12 bases map to TRBD2. Germline-derived CDR1 and CDR2 are MNHEY and SMNVEV (reference sequence). The CDR3 length is 15 residues. V shed 4 bases and J 2 bases; nucleotides not matched to a gene: 2.

V and J are TRBV5-6 and TRBJ1-5; a weak D match, TRBD1 (5 bases). Germline CDR1 SGHDT, CDR2 YYEEEE. Trimming stripped 0 bases from V and 3 bases from J, with 13 bases between. The CDR3 contains 16 residues. The CDR3 DNA follows: TGTGCCAGCAGCTTGGATAGGCTGGGGCCCAATCAGCCCCAGCATTTT. Encoded protein: CASSLDRLGPNQPQHF.

The rearrangement uses TRBV6-1 and TRBJ1-1, with D perhaps matching TRBD1 (5 bases). CDR1 is MNHNS, CDR2 SASEGT, per germline. This CDR3 contains 13 residues. V was trimmed by 10 bases and J by 5 bases, leaving 17 bases between them. DNA of the CDR3: TGTGCCACCCAGGTAGGGGCAAGGACTGAAGCTTTCTTT. Amino acids: CATQVGARTEAFF.

This clone turned up a few times. The rearrangement joins TRBV11-2 to TRBJ2-7; tentatively, D is TRBD2 (6 bases). Trimming removed 3 bases at V and 3 bases at J, with 12 bases between. Germline CDR1 and CDR2: SGHAT and FQNNGV. This CDR3 is 14 amino acids long. CDR3 sequence reads: CASSFSWGDYEQYF. Written as DNA, the CDR3 is TGTGCCAGCAGCTTTTCATGGGGGGACTACGAGCAGTACTTC.

Worth noting for this clone: Sequence at one end of the junction differs from germline and may be a read error. The CDR3 DNA reads TGTGCCAGCAGCCCCCAGGGACGCCTGCAAGAGACCCAGTACTTC. This translates into CASSPQGRLQETQYF. This rearrangement joins TRBV4-1 to TRBJ2-5, with D possibly being TRBD1 or TRBD2 (5 bases each). The CDR3 length is 15 residues. Germline CDR1 MGHRA, CDR2 YSYEKL.

Here the CDR3 reads CASSLALVYVDGTSDEQYF. In nucleotides, the CDR3 is TGTGCCAGCAGCTTAGCGCTAGTTTATGTGGACGGGACTAGCGATGAGCAGTACTTC. The V gene is TRBV5-4, the J gene TRBJ2-7, with 10 bases aligning to TRBD2. The CDR3 length is 19 residues. CDR1 and CDR2 (germline): SGHNT, YYREEE (reference sequence). V lost 2 bases to trimming and J lost 7 bases; unmatched junction nucleotides: 21.

This clone has only a few counts. The chain recombines TRBV11-2 with TRBJ2-7; 10 bases match TRBD1. The CDR3 length is 14 residues. Germline loops: CDR1 SGHAT, CDR2 FQNNGV. Trimming removed 5 bases from V and 3 bases from J; junction bases left unmatched: 4. CDR3 in DNA: TGTGCCAGCAGCCCGGGGACAGGGGACTACGAGCAGTACTTC. Encoded protein: CASSPGTGDYEQYF. Filled out from reference TRBV11-2 and TRBJ2-7, the complete variable domain reads EAGVAQSPRYKIIEKRQSVAFWCNPISGHATLYWYQQILGQGPKLLIQFQNNGVVDDSQLPKDRFSAERLKGVDSTLKIQPAKLEDSAVYLCASSPGTGDYEQYFGPGTRLTVT.

This clone was seen a few times. The rearrangement joins TRBV11-2 to TRBJ1-1; no reliable D call. This CDR3 comprises 16 residues. Germline CDR1 reads SGHAT; CDR2 reads FQNNGV. V was trimmed by 5 bases and J by 0 bases, leaving 16 bases between them. As DNA, the CDR3 is TGTGCCAGCAGCCGATGCCCCGGGGAATTGAACACTGAAGCTTTCTTT. As protein: CASSRCPGELNTEAFF.

This clone was detected only a few times. A read error may account for a junction end that differs from germline. The CDR3 region has the DNA TGTGCCCGCAGCTACGGGACAGGGGGGCTCAACACCGGGGAGCTGTTTTTT. Protein sequence: CARSYGTGGLNTGELFF. The chain uses TRBV5-6 and TRBJ2-2, with 11 positions matching TRBD1. The germline CDR1 and CDR2 sequences are SGHDT and YYEEEE. The CDR3 covers 17 residues. The full variable domain, completed using reference TRBV5-6 and TRBJ2-2, is DAGVTQSPTHLIKTRGQQVTLRCSPKSGHDTVSWYQQALGQGPQFIFQYYEEEERQRGNFPDRFSGHQFPNYSSELNVNALLLGDSALYLCARSYGTGGLNTGELFFGEGSRLTVL.

The gene calls are TRBV6-1 and TRBJ2-7, with 9 bases lining up with TRBD1. CDR1 and CDR2 from the germline V gene are MNHNS and SASEGT. Trimming removed 2 bases from V and 5 bases from J; junction bases left unmatched: 4. This CDR3 spans 14 amino acids. CDR3 DNA sequence: TGTGCCAGCAGTGAAAGACAGGGGGTCGACGAGCAGTACTTC. Its protein is CASSERQGVDEQYF.

Turning to this clone: The junction shows a germline mismatch at one end, possibly a read error. The genes are TRBV7-2 and TRBJ2-7; perhaps D is TRBD1 or TRBD2 (5 bases each). Germline V gene sequence: CDR1 SGHTA, CDR2 FQGNSA. CDR3 size: 13 residues. CDR3 coding DNA: TGCGCCAGCAGCGTGGGGGTTGGGAGCGAGCAGTACTTC. Translation: CASSVGVGSEQYF.

The chain recombines TRBV11-1 with TRBJ1-3; D gene uncertain. The germline CDR1 and CDR2 sequences are SGHAT and FQDESV (reference sequence). The V and J ends lost 1 base and 0 bases respectively, with 4 bases between them. The CDR3 has 14 residues. The CDR3 DNA follows: TGTGCCAGCAGCTTAGAAAGCTCTGGAAACACCATATATTTT. Translating it yields CASSLESSGNTIYF.

Details on this clone: The sample holds other DNA sequences that translate to the same CDR3. The CDR3 loop reads CASSYGAQEAFF. The DNA for the CDR3 is TGTGCCAGCTCCTACGGGGCTCAGGAAGCTTTCTTT. This sequence joins TRBV11-3 and TRBJ1-1; weak D call: TRBD1 (5 bases). V was trimmed by 8 bases and J by 8 bases, leaving 15 bases between them. CDR3 length: 12 residues. Germline V gene data show CDR1 as SGHNT and CDR2 as YENEEA.

CDR3 DNA sequence: TGTGCCAGCAGCTCCCCGACCCCGTTTTACGAGCAGTACTTC. Amino acids: CASSSPTPFYEQYF. This chain uses TRBV11-2 with TRBJ2-7; D is uncertain. Germline lookup yields CDR1 SGHAT and CDR2 FQNNGV. Trimming shortened V by 4 bases and J by 4 bases, and 14 bases separated the two germline ends. This CDR3 comprises 14 residues.

This clone was counted a few times. This sequence joins TRBV29-1 and TRBJ2-2; 9 bases align to TRBD1. With V trimmed by 7 bases and J by 1 base, 10 bases remained unmatched. The germline V gene has CDR1 SQVTM and CDR2 ANQGSEA. The CDR3 is made up of 16 amino acids. Here the CDR3 DNA reads TGCAGCGCCTTACTTCCGGGACAGGGGAACACCGGGGAGCTGTTTTTT. Translation: CSALLPGQGNTGELFF.

The V call is TRBV7-9, the J call TRBJ2-2; D is ambiguous. Germline V gene lookup returns CDR1 SEHNR and CDR2 FQNEAQ (reference sequence). This CDR3 has 11 amino acids. V shed 5 bases and J shed 5 bases, with 3 bases lying between them. CDR3 sequence reads: CASSITGELFF. The DNA for the CDR3 is TGTGCCAGCAGCATAACCGGGGAGCTGTTTTTT.

This chain connects TRBV27 to TRBJ2-7; unclear D gene. The CDR3 has 11 residues. Deletions cut 3 bases from V and 4 bases from J, with 4 bases between. Germline CDR1 MNHEY, CDR2 SMNVEV (reference sequence). This chain's CDR3 is CASSFGYEQYF. For the CDR3, the DNA is TGTGCCAGCAGTTTTGGTTACGAGCAGTACTTC.

Details on this clone: The junction differs from germline at one of its ends, possibly a read error. The CDR3 reads CASSFIGQRNSPLHF. CDR3 DNA sequence: TGTGCCAGCAGCTTTATAGGACAGAGGAATTCACCCCTCCACTTT. The rearrangement links TRBV5-1 to TRBJ1-6; D is perhaps TRBD1 (6 bases). The CDR3 is made up of 15 amino acids. The germline V gene encodes CDR1 SGHRS and CDR2 YFSETQ.

This sequence joins TRBV6-1 and TRBJ2-7; 9 nucleotides agree with TRBD1. Germline V gene sequence: CDR1 MNHNS, CDR2 SASEGT. V shed 6 bases, J shed 5 bases, and the junction held 8 bases outside the gene matches. The length of the CDR3 is 14 residues. In nucleotides, the CDR3 is TGTGCCAGCAGAAACCCGGGACAGGGCCACGAGCAGTACTTC. Translating gives CASRNPGQGHEQYF.

By frequency in the sample, this clone is large. This chain uses TRBV25-1 with TRBJ2-7; 9 positions match TRBD1. The V gene end was trimmed by 5 bases and the J gene end by 2 bases; junction bases not matched to a gene: 7. The V gene's germline CDR1 is MGHDK and CDR2 SYGVNS. The length of the CDR3 is 15 residues. CDR3 in amino acids: CASSRRDRATYEQYF. In DNA form, the CDR3 reads TGTGCCAGCAGTCGACGGGACAGGGCCACCTACGAGCAGTACTTC.

The chain has TRBV6-4 and TRBJ1-1; D not resolved. Trimming took 6 bases from V and 0 from J, leaving 23 bases between them. Looked up from germline, CDR1 is MRHNA and CDR2 is SNTAGT. The CDR3 is made up of 18 amino acids. DNA of the CDR3: TGTGCCAGCAGCGGCAGCGGGGTCCCCTGGCAGATGAACACTGAAGCTTTCTTT. This encodes CASSGSGVPWQMNTEAFF.

V is TRBV4-2 and J is TRBJ2-3; TRBD2 aligns across 8 bases. CDR3 size: 21 residues. Germline CDR1 is LGHNA and CDR2 is YNFKEQ. The ends lost 0 bases at V and 1 base at J; junction bases unmatched: 18. The CDR3 region is CASSQEERPGLDDLGTDTQYF. The CDR3 nucleotides read TGTGCCAGCAGCCAAGAGGAGCGACCGGGACTAGACGACCTTGGCACAGATACGCAGTATTTT.

This clone is medium-sized (0.01 to 0.1%) by share. J is TRBJ1-1 and V is TRBV7-9; D call uncertain. V lost 2 bases and J 1 base, leaving 5 bases between the germline ends. The CDR3 extends over 13 amino acids. CDR1 is SEHNR, CDR2 FQNEAQ, per germline (reference sequence). Written as DNA, the CDR3 is TGTGCCAGCAGCTTAACCCCGAACACTGAAGCTTTCTTT. This sequence encodes CASSLTPNTEAFF.